This T cell receptor (beta chain) was obtained from a study of CD8 T cells in Susac syndrome. Points from the study as a whole: Only a relatively small number of individuals were included in the TCR sequencing and HLA analysis.

V lost 3 bases, J lost 3 bases, and 11 bases lay in between. The CDR3 extends over 13 amino acids. The germline V gene encodes CDR1 DFQATT and CDR2 SNEGSKA (reference sequence). Random-hexamer reverse transcription was applied to about 0.5 to 1 ug RNA. TCRdb re-analysed the immunoSEQ multiplex PCR reads in MiXCR, keeping a single row per CDR3 protein. The sample holds about 120,000 distinct CDR3 sequences; around 90% are singletons and the top ten take about 0.12%. The authors negatively isolated CD8+ and CD4+ T cells and FACS-enriched TEMRA cells. Concerning this clonotype: Its antigen remains unidentified.

The material sequenced was CD8+ T cells from PBMCs. This TCR derives from a human donor in good health. The chain recombines TRBV20-1 with TRBJ1-1; D perhaps matches TRBD1 (6 bases). The CDR3 region is CSARHRVYTEAFF. The CDR3 DNA reads TGCAGTGCTAGGCACAGGGTTTACACTGAAGCTTTCTTT.